The source of this T cell receptor (beta chain) is a study of CD4 T cells in relation to SARS-CoV-2 and coronaviruses. Broader study findings: In about 65% of donors, memory CD4+ clonotypes crossrecognized SARS-CoV-2 and at least one common cold coronavirus spike.

Using immunoSEQ multiplex PCR, the repertoire was profiled, and TCRdb retains in-frame clones only, with some absent. This table holds 20,000 to 30,000 clones, over 60% found once. This CDR3 has 15 amino acids. Losses at the gene ends were 4 bases for V and 5 bases for J; bases not matched to a gene: 11. The germline gives CDR1 SGHNT, CDR2 YYREEE (reference sequence). CD4+ T cells from unexposed donors were obtained before the COVID-19 pandemic (2011-2018). CD4+ T cells were isolated from the cells after about nine days of culture. Unexposed-donor CD4+ T cells were probed with SARS-CoV-2 S/N and four cold-coronavirus spikes, cells permitting. For this clone: What it binds is not known.

The clonotype originates from a human donor in good health. J is TRBJ1-1 and V is TRBV5-4; 7 nucleotides match TRBD1. The sample was CD4+ T cells from PBMCs, cultured in vitro. For the CDR3, the DNA is TGTGCCAGCAGCGCGACACAGGGGCTTGGAACTGAAGCTTTCTTT. This translates into CASSATQGLGTEAFF.